These 11 T cell receptor beta chains came from one sample sequenced in a study of beta chain features in type 1 diabetes. Every isolated RNA sample was fully reverse transcribed, so sequencing captured expressed TCRB transcripts. Measured with immunoSEQ multiplex PCR; TCRdb has only the in-frame clones, and not every one. The table shows 350,000 to 450,000 clones, with around 16% occurring only once. The source material was naive CD4+ T cells from blood. The source is a woman aged 18-29 years in good health.

This clone was recorded a few times. The V call is TRBV29-1, the J call TRBJ2-2; 11 bases match TRBD2. Per germline, CDR1 SQVTM and CDR2 ANQGSEA. The V segment lost 5 bases and the J segment 5 bases; nucleotides outside the gene matches: 16. This CDR3 has 18 amino acids. CDR3 nucleotide sequence: TGCAGCGTTCTGAAACCTCGACTAGCGGGAAGGTTAACCGGGGAGCTGTTTTTT. It specifies CSVLKPRLAGRLTGELFF.

V and J are TRBV9 and TRBJ1-2, with D possibly TRBD1 on 6 matching bases. CDR3 length: 15 amino acids. Trimming left V 2 bases short and J 5 bases short, with 16 bases between. Germline lookup yields CDR1 SGDLS and CDR2 YYNGEE. CDR3 amino acids: CASSVGQRLSYGYTF. The CDR3 coding sequence is TGTGCCAGCAGCGTGGGACAACGACTTTCATATGGCTACACCTTC.

The genes are TRBV30 and TRBJ1-5; a possible D gene is TRBD1 (5 bases). Germline V lookup: CDR1 GTSNPN, CDR2 SVGIG (reference sequence). The CDR3 contains 13 residues. V was shortened by 2 bases and J by 7 bases, with 12 bases between the two germline ends. The CDR3 nucleotides are TGTGCCTGGAGTCAGGGCAGACAGCAGCCCCAGCATTTT. This gives the protein CAWSQGRQQPQHF.

This clone has more than one count but fewer than ten. V and J are TRBV7-9 and TRBJ1-5; 8 bases are a match to TRBD1. Germline loops: CDR1 SEHNR, CDR2 FQNEAQ (reference sequence). V lost 5 bases, J lost 5 bases, and 8 bases stayed unmatched. This CDR3 is 15 amino acids long. CDR3 amino acids: CASSALDRDHQPQHF. The CDR3 nucleotides read TGTGCCAGCAGCGCCCTGGACAGGGACCATCAGCCCCAGCATTTT.

The chain carries TRBV29-1 and TRBJ2-1, with a tentative D call TRBD2 (6 bases). CDR1 SQVTM and CDR2 ANQGSEA come from the germline V gene. V lost 3 bases to trimming and J lost 9 bases, with 21 bases between them. The CDR3 length is 15 residues. The CDR3 here is CSVEGGLRTYTEQFF. The CDR3 coding sequence is TGCAGCGTTGAGGGAGGACTCAGGACCTATACTGAGCAGTTCTTC.

This clone was seen once. The chain joins TRBV18 to TRBJ1-1; 8 bases map to TRBD1. The CDR3 spans 13 residues. V shed 3 bases, J shed 11 bases, and the junction held 8 bases outside the gene matches. Germline V gene lookup returns CDR1 KGHSH and CDR2 LQKENI. The CDR3 loop is CASSPPTGAGAFF. The CDR3 nucleotides are TGTGCCAGCTCACCCCCGACAGGGGCGGGTGCTTTCTTT.

On this clone: Different DNA sequences within this sample yield the same CDR3. This chain connects TRBV9 to TRBJ2-1; no reliable D call. Germline assignment: CDR1 SGDLS and CDR2 YYNGEE. The CDR3 has 15 residues. V lost 0 bases and J lost 1, with 8 bases in between. The CDR3 DNA follows: TGTGCCAGCAGCGTAGCTGGCGGTTCCTACAATGAGCAGTTCTTC. Its translation: CASSVAGGSYNEQFF.

This clone was picked up a small number of times. The genes are TRBV19 and TRBJ2-7; 7 bases are a match to TRBD1. The V gene end was trimmed by 5 bases and the J gene end by 2 bases; junction bases not matched to a gene: 6. The CDR3 spans 14 residues. Germline CDR1 is LNHDA and CDR2 is SQIVND (reference sequence). For the CDR3, the DNA is TGTGCCAGTAGTGCCCGGGACAGACCCTACGAGCAGTACTTC. It encodes CASSARDRPYEQYF.

A few counts support this clone. J is TRBJ2-7 and V is TRBV5-1, with TRBD1 matching over 8 bases. V shed 4 bases, J shed 2 bases, and the junction held 11 bases outside the gene matches. CDR3 length: 16 residues. CDR1 is SGHRS, CDR2 YFSETQ, per germline. The DNA of the CDR3 is TGCGCCAGCAGCCCCACCGGCCAGACAGGGGCCTACGAGCAGTACTTC. Amino acids: CASSPTGQTGAYEQYF.

This clone was observed a handful of times. The chain is built from TRBV18 and TRBJ2-1; D possibly corresponds to TRBD2 (5 bases). The CDR3 has 16 residues. The V end was cut by 2 bases, the J end by 2 bases, with 13 bases between. CDR1 is KGHSH, CDR2 LQKENI, per germline. This CDR3 reads CASSPRTPGTYNEQFF. CDR3 coding DNA: TGTGCCAGCTCACCAAGGACTCCCGGCACCTACAATGAGCAGTTCTTC.

In this sample, this clone turned up once. CDR3 bases: TGTGCCAGCCAAGACAAGTCATTGAATCAGCCCCAGCATTTT. This gives the protein CASQDKSLNQPQHF. The J gene is TRBJ1-5, the V gene TRBV6-1; D gene uncertain. The germline V and J ends were trimmed by 8 bases and 4 bases, with 15 bases remaining between them. The germline CDR1 and CDR2 sequences are MNHNS and SASEGT. This CDR3 is built from 14 residues.